The following is a T cell receptor beta chain sequence with its context. It has no known antigen specificity. No base qualities exist here, and no much larger clone lies one base off it. The CDR3 holds 14 amino acids from the cysteine to the phenylalanine. Kept here is only the CDR3 DNA, which spans 42 bases and is read in frame from base 1. The germline V gene yields KGHSH for CDR1 and LQKENI for CDR2. Germline trimming amounts to 2 bases on V and 5 bases on J, with 3 as the count of junction bases outside the gene matches. This specimen belongs to a study of cytomegalovirus exposure and HLA in healthy donors (dated by TCRdb to the late 2010s). For the study in its entirety: The approximately 710 repertoires of the first cohort and the roughly 120 validation repertoires were produced on the same platform, according to a later analysis. To predict cytomegalovirus infection status, the study combined high-throughput TCR immunosequencing, statistical association of individual TCRs with disease status, and machine learning. Besides the first cohort of around 700 subjects, a separate validation cohort made up of over a hundred different subjects was used. The study aimed to test whether signatures of past pathogen exposure could be identified by cataloging public T cell receptors.

Broad study findings and their caveats: In both the original and validation cohorts, the classifier was reported to diagnose cytomegalovirus status with high specificity and sensitivity. Three of the identified cytomegalovirus-associated TCR beta chains were confirmed in vitro to be specific for cytomegalovirus antigens. It was suggested by the authors that the approach could potentially be generalized to other disease states and immunological phenotypes. A total of fewer than 200 TCR beta chains were listed by the study as associated with cytomegalovirus. A later analysis had no HLA typing for the validation cohort, so co-occurrence there was scored across all 130 or so repertoires. Subsequent analysis determined that TCRs grouped into clusters in the first cohort also showed a tendency toward co-occurrence across the 120 or so validation repertoires, and roughly 94% of cluster scores exceeded 0. Across donors, most TCR sequences were observed very rarely, whereas some public TCRs were present in many individuals.

Library preparation employed the immunoSEQ multiplex PCR assay. In the original analysis: A statistical classification framework was developed to diagnose cytomegalovirus status using the catalog of TCR beta chain sequences. In TCRdb, the immuneACCESS table is reduced to in-frame sequences with V and J assigned. These tables do not hold every clone; where another copy was compared, an unresolved V gene accounts for under half, and the others remain unexplained. That table supplies the V and J calls and clone size; D and trimming were determined from the DNA. Present in this sample are about 220,000 clones, about 89% of which were seen just once. Of the sample, about 0.95% falls within the top ten clones. The donors belonged to the validation cohort of under 150 subjects, which was separate from the roughly 680-subject first cohort.

The chain was built from TRBV18 and TRBJ1-2, with 9 bases matching TRBD1. The receptor was isolated from a young woman in good health and CMV-seronegative. The material sequenced was PBMCs. The CDR3 here reads CASSPEGTGYGYTF. The DNA sequence is as follows: TGTGCCAGCTCACCAGAAGGGACAGGGTATGGCTACACCTTC.